This TCR beta chain was found in a study of blood T cell repertoires in COVID-19. Clones were read by immunoSEQ multiplex PCR, and TCRdb kept only the in-frame ones, dropping some. The repertoire holds over 70,000 clones, 82% seen once, with under 4.5% in the top ten. This sequence originates from a woman aged 55-70 years with acute or convalescent COVID-19. Material for sequencing was peripheral blood.

CDR3 sequence: CACPGQGTYEQYF. In DNA, the CDR3 is TGTGCCTGTCCGGGACAGGGAACCTACGAGCAGTACTTC. The chain has TRBV30 and TRBJ2-7; 9 bases agree with TRBD1. Germline CDR1 reads GTSNPN; CDR2 reads SVGIG (reference sequence). This CDR3 is built from 13 residues. V shed 6 bases and J 2 bases; nucleotides not matched to a gene: 5.